The next 19 T cell receptor beta chains were all read from a single sample in a study of T-cell reconstitution after alpha-beta-depleted transplantation in children. Preparation of the TCRbeta library was carried out with unique molecular identifiers. TCRdb recomputed calls from the PCR reads with MiXCR, one row per CDR3 protein. The repertoire holds about 6,200 distinct CDR3 sequences, roughly 14% seen once, with around 5.9% in the top ten. Sequenced here: PBMCs, sampled before TCRalphabeta/CD19-depleted stem cell transplant. The source is a boy between 10 and 17 years old with acute lymphoblastic leukemia, due to receive a stem cell transplant.

This clonotype is medium-sized. The V gene is TRBV20-1, the J gene TRBJ2-2; 13 bases line up with TRBD2. V lost 3 bases, J lost 9 bases, and 7 bases stayed unmatched. CDR1 DFQATT and CDR2 SNEGSKA come from the germline V gene (reference sequence). This CDR3 region has 15 residues. In DNA form, the CDR3 reads TGCAGTGCTAGGGGGACTAGCGGGGCCCACCGGGAGCTGTTTTTT. Encoded protein: CSARGTSGAHRELFF.

In its sample, this clonotype is medium-sized. The chain couples TRBV7-9 to TRBJ2-1, with D maybe TRBD2 (6 bases). CDR1 SEHNR and CDR2 FQNEAQ come from the germline V gene (reference sequence). V was trimmed by 3 bases and J by 7 bases, leaving 13 bases between them. CDR3 length: 14 residues. The CDR3 sequence: CASSLGGPGNEQFF. CDR3 sequence (DNA): TGTGCCAGCAGCTTGGGGGGTCCGGGGAATGAGCAGTTCTTC. Drawing the rest from reference TRBV7-9 and TRBJ2-1, the complete variable domain is DTGVSQNPRHKITKRGQNVTFRCDPISEHNRLYWYRQTLGQGPEFLTYFQNEAQLEKSRLLSDRFSAERPKGSFSTLEIQRTEQGDSAMYLCASSLGGPGNEQFFGPGTRLTVL.

By its share, this clonotype is medium-sized. This rearrangement joins TRBV5-5 to TRBJ2-5; 9 bases are shared with TRBD2. This CDR3 is 17 amino acids long. CDR1 is SGHKS, CDR2 YYEKEE, per germline (reference sequence). V shed 3 bases, J shed 5 bases, and the junction held 14 bases outside the gene matches. The CDR3 sequence: CASSWGLIAGDWETQYF. For the CDR3, the DNA is TGTGCCAGCAGCTGGGGGCTTATAGCGGGGGATTGGGAGACCCAGTACTTC. The whole variable domain, remainder taken from reference TRBV5-5 and TRBJ2-5, is DAGVTQSPTHLIKTRGQQVTLRCSPISGHKSVSWYQQVLGQGPQFIFQYYEKEERGRGNFPDRFSARQFPNYSSELNVNALLLGDSALYLCASSWGLIAGDWETQYFGPGTRLLVL.

The CDR3 sequence: CSVETSGADKETQYF. CDR3 coding DNA: TGCAGCGTTGAAACTTCCGGGGCAGATAAAGAGACCCAGTACTTC. V is TRBV29-1 and J is TRBJ2-5; D tentatively reads TRBD1 or TRBD2 (5 bases each). The CDR3 consists of 15 residues. Germline lookup yields CDR1 SQVTM and CDR2 ANQGSEA. The V end lost 2 bases, the J end lost 3 bases, and 16 bases lay between the germline ends.

This clonotype is classed as medium-sized. The rearrangement joins TRBV7-6 to TRBJ1-5; tentatively, D is TRBD1 (5 bases). This CDR3 has 15 residues. The ends were cut back, 5 bases at V and 6 bases at J, with 17 bases in the middle. Germline V lookup: CDR1 SGHVS, CDR2 FNYEAQ. CDR3 in DNA: TGTGCCAGCAGCCCCTCCATAGGGGAGGGTCAGCCCCAGCATTTT. Protein: CASSPSIGEGQPQHF. The whole variable domain, filled in from reference TRBV7-6 and TRBJ1-5, reads GAGVSQSPRYKVTKRGQDVALRCDPISGHVSLYWYRQALGQGPEFLTYFNYEAQQDKSGLPNDRFSAERPEGSISTLTIQRTEQRDSAMYRCASSPSIGEGQPQHFGDGTRLSIL.

This clonotype is medium-sized. The rearrangement joins TRBV18 to TRBJ1-4; no firm D call. The CDR3 consists of 14 residues. Germline V gene lookup returns CDR1 KGHSH and CDR2 LQKENI. V was clipped by 1 base and J by 8 bases, with 11 bases between them. CDR3 in DNA: TGTGCCAGCTCACCACAAAGTAGCGGGGAAAAACTGTTTTTT. Amino acids: CASSPQSSGEKLFF.

By share, this clonotype ranks as large. The genes are TRBV5-6 and TRBJ2-1; D is uncertain. This CDR3 contains 11 residues. Germline CDR1 reads SGHDT; CDR2 reads YYEEEE. V was trimmed by 3 bases and J by 3 bases, leaving 1 base between them. Here the CDR3 reads CASSYYNEQFF. CDR3 coding DNA: TGTGCCAGCAGCTACTACAATGAGCAGTTCTTC.

This clonotype qualifies as medium-sized. The gene calls are TRBV11-2 and TRBJ2-5, with a tentative D call TRBD1 (6 bases). This CDR3 contains 15 residues. Per germline, CDR1 SGHAT and CDR2 FQNNGV. V was cut by 5 bases and J by 4 bases, with 17 bases left in between. The CDR3 nucleotides are TGTGCCAGCAGCCATACAGGGTCGGTCCGAGAGACCCAGTACTTC. Translating gives CASSHTGSVRETQYF.

This clonotype was counted ten times or more. The chain recombines TRBV4-3 with TRBJ1-4; D gene ambiguous. The CDR3 sequence is 15 residues long. From germline, CDR1 is LGHNA and CDR2 YSLEER. Trimming cost V 1 base and J 4 bases, with 10 bases left between them. CDR3: CASSQGHSYNEKLFF. The CDR3 coding sequence is TGCGCCAGCAGCCAAGGTCACAGCTATAATGAAAAACTGTTTTTT.

This clonotype is termed medium-sized. The CDR3 sequence is CSASLAGLEQFF. The CDR3 nucleotides read TGCAGTGCTAGCCTAGCGGGACTTGAGCAGTTCTTC. V usage is TRBV20-1 and J usage is TRBJ2-1; 9 nucleotides agree with TRBD2. Trimming at V came to 3 bases and at J to 9 bases, leaving 3 bases not matched to a gene. Germline V gives CDR1 DFQATT, CDR2 SNEGSKA (reference sequence). The CDR3 contains 12 residues.

This clonotype ranks as medium-sized. V is TRBV12-3 or TRBV12-4 and J is TRBJ1-2, with D tentatively TRBD1 (5 bases). This CDR3 is built from 14 residues. Trimming shortened V by 3 bases and J by 2 bases, and 10 bases separated the two germline ends. CDR3 region: CASSFGGSNYGYTF. The CDR3 bases are TGTGCCAGCAGTTTTGGGGGTTCCAACTATGGCTACACCTTC.

This clonotype is medium-sized. The chain joins TRBV20-1 to TRBJ1-2; TRBD1 matches 7 bases. Losses at the gene ends were 3 bases for V and 6 bases for J; bases not matched to a gene: 7. The CDR3 runs to 13 residues. Germline V CDR1 and CDR2: DFQATT, SNEGSKA (reference sequence). The CDR3 bases are TGCAGTGCTAGGGACAGGATAAGTGATGGCTACACCTTC. Its protein is CSARDRISDGYTF.

By frequency in the sample, this clonotype is medium-sized. V and J are TRBV28 and TRBJ1-5, with unresolved D. This CDR3 region has 11 residues. V shed 2 bases and J shed 11 bases, with 7 bases lying between them. Germline CDR1 reads MDHEN; CDR2 reads SYDVKM. CDR3 sequence (DNA): TGTGCCAGCAGTTTAATTGATGCCCAGCATTTT. Translation gives CASSLIDAQHF.

The sample holds many counts of this clonotype. In nucleotides, the CDR3 is TGTGCCAGCAGTTCTCCGGGAGAGGGAATTGAAAAACTGTTTTTT. Its translation is CASSSPGEGIEKLFF. The J gene is TRBJ1-4, the V gene TRBV6-5; D unclear. CDR3 length: 15 amino acids. Deletions cut 4 bases from V and 7 bases from J, with 16 bases between. The V gene's germline CDR1 is MNHEY and CDR2 SVGAGI.

This clonotype is classed as medium-sized. This chain connects TRBV20-1 to TRBJ2-2; 12 bases are a match to TRBD2. The V gene end was trimmed by 2 bases and the J gene end by 2 bases; junction bases not matched to a gene: 3. CDR1 is DFQATT and CDR2 is SNEGSKA in the germline V gene (reference sequence). The CDR3 has 16 residues. CDR3 DNA: TGCAGTGCTAGACCTAGCGGGAGGGGAAACACCGGGGAGCTGTTTTTT. Protein product: CSARPSGRGNTGELFF.

This clonotype is categorized as medium-sized. This rearrangement joins TRBV6-6 to TRBJ1-5; D not resolved. Germline V gene data show CDR1 as MNHNY and CDR2 as SVGAGI (reference sequence). This CDR3 comprises 11 residues. V was shortened by 6 bases and J by 6 bases, with 6 bases between the two germline ends. The chain's CDR3 is CASRRSQPQHF. The CDR3 region has the DNA TGTGCCAGCAGAAGAAGTCAGCCCCAGCATTTT.

In this sample, this clonotype is medium-sized. The rearrangement links TRBV4-3 to TRBJ1-5, with D unresolved. Per the germline V gene, CDR1 is LGHNA and CDR2 is YSLEER. The CDR3 has 16 amino acids. Between the trimmed V and J ends, which lost 0 bases and 0 bases, there was a span of 9 bases. CDR3 loop: CASSQDREGSNQPQHF. As DNA, the CDR3 is TGCGCCAGCAGCCAAGACCGAGAGGGTAGCAATCAGCCCCAGCATTTT.

This clonotype qualifies as medium-sized. The DNA for the CDR3 is TGTGCCAGCCAAGGGTGGTGGACCACTGAAGCTTTCTTT. It specifies CASQGWWTTEAFF. V gene TRBV25-1 combines with J gene TRBJ1-1, with no clear D. The germline gives CDR1 MGHDK, CDR2 SYGVNS. The CDR3 is made up of 13 amino acids. The V gene lost 8 bases and the J gene lost 4 bases, with 14 bases spanning the gap.

By sample fraction, this clonotype is medium-sized. The genes are TRBV7-9 and TRBJ1-4; possible D gene TRBD1, 5 bases. This CDR3 spans 10 amino acids. V was clipped by 10 bases and J by 8 bases, with 8 bases between them. CDR1 and CDR2 from the germline V gene are SEHNR and FQNEAQ (reference sequence). The CDR3 DNA is TGTGCCACCGGGGGGGAAAAACTGTTTTTT. Protein sequence: CATGGEKLFF.